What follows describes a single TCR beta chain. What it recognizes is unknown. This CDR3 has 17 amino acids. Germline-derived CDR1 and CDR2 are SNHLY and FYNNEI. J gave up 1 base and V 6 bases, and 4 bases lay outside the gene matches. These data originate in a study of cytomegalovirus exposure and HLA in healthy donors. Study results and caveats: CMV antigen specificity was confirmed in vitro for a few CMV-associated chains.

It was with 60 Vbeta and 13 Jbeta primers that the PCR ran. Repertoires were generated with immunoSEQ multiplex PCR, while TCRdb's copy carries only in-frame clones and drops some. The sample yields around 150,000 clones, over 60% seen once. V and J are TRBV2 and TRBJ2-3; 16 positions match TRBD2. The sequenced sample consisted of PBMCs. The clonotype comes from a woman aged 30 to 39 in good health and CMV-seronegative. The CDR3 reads CASREGTSGGGTDTQYF. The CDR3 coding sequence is TGTGCCAGCAGAGAGGGGACTAGCGGGGGGGGCACAGATACGCAGTATTTT.